Below, 4 T cell receptor beta chains from the same sample are listed, as sequenced in a study of cytomegalovirus exposure and HLA in healthy donors. Use of 60 Vbeta and 13 Jbeta primers characterized the PCR. Produced via immunoSEQ multiplex PCR; TCRdb's table is partial and in-frame only. The table lists around 120,000 clones, approximately 15% of them singletons, with 1.9% in the top ten. The sequenced sample was PBMCs. These receptors were collected from a woman aged 18-29 years in good health and CMV-seronegative.

The rearrangement joins TRBV6-1 to TRBJ1-4; 9 nucleotides agree with TRBD1. Germline loops: CDR1 MNHNS, CDR2 SASEGT. CDR3 length: 14 residues. Trimming cost V 6 bases and J 8 bases; bases outside gene matches: 7. The CDR3: CASRTGGGREKLFF. CDR3 DNA: TGTGCCAGCAGGACAGGGGGAGGAAGGGAAAAACTGTTTTTT.

This rearrangement joins TRBV9 to TRBJ2-2; 7 bases match TRBD2. V shed 4 bases, J shed 0 bases, and the junction held 6 bases outside the gene matches. The CDR3 is 16 residues long. CDR1 and CDR2 (germline): SGDLS, YYNGEE. The CDR3 nucleotides read TGTGCCAGCAGCCCCAGCGGGGCCCCGAACACCGGGGAGCTGTTTTTT. Protein product: CASSPSGAPNTGELFF.

There are a few counts of this clone. The rearrangement joins TRBV4-1 to TRBJ2-7, with 10 nucleotides matching TRBD1. The CDR3 length is 16 residues. CDR1 and CDR2 from the germline V gene are MGHRA and YSYEKL. Germline trimming cut 3 bases from V and 2 bases from J; bases unmatched to any gene: 7. The CDR3 sequence is CASSQPWDRGPYEQYF. In DNA, the CDR3 is TGCGCCAGCAGCCAGCCCTGGGACAGGGGACCCTACGAGCAGTACTTC.

V usage is TRBV4-2 and J usage is TRBJ2-3; 8 nucleotides agree with TRBD2. Per germline, CDR1 LGHNA and CDR2 YNFKEQ. The CDR3 is 17 residues long. V shed 0 bases, J shed 4 bases, and the junction held 9 bases outside the gene matches. The CDR3 nucleotides are TGTGCCAGCAGCCAAGATGGCACTAGCGGTACCCCAGATACGCAGTATTTT. Protein sequence: CASSQDGTSGTPDTQYF.